This entry lists 16 T cell receptor beta chains sequenced from one sample in a study of blood T cell repertoires in COVID-19. Generated by immunoSEQ multiplex PCR, the TCRdb table keeps only in-frame clones and is missing some. The profile shows 70,000 to 95,000 clones, around nine tenths of them singletons. The material sequenced was peripheral blood. All receptors come from an elderly woman with active COVID-19.

The V and J genes are TRBV28 and TRBJ2-3; TRBD2 aligns across 8 bases. This CDR3 spans 18 amino acids. Per the germline V gene, CDR1 is MDHEN and CDR2 is SYDVKM. The ends lost 7 bases at V and 4 bases at J; junction bases unmatched: 19. CDR3 residues: CASTLPPGTSESSDTQYF. The CDR3 region has the DNA TGTGCCAGCACTCTACCCCCCGGGACTAGTGAGTCATCAGATACGCAGTATTTT.

This clone was counted a few times. The V gene is TRBV7-2, the J gene TRBJ2-1; 7 bases agree with TRBD1. Germline V CDR1 and CDR2: SGHTA, FQGNSA. After removal of 2 bases from V and 9 bases from J, the junction contained 22 bases not matched to a gene. CDR3 length: 19 residues. The CDR3 nucleotides read TGTGCCAGCAGCTTACCCCTATACCGACAGGGCCGTACATGGGGTGAGCAGTTCTTC. This sequence encodes CASSLPLYRQGRTWGEQFF.

The genes are TRBV28 and TRBJ2-7; 10 bases are shared with TRBD1. J was trimmed by 9 bases and V by 6 bases; bases with no gene match: 14. The CDR3 length is 15 residues. Germline-derived CDR1 and CDR2 are MDHEN and SYDVKM. In DNA, the CDR3 is TGTGCCAGCAGCCCCCCGGGACAGGGGCTCCTTTGGCAGTACTTC. It translates to CASSPPGQGLLWQYF.

The chain couples TRBV19 to TRBJ2-5, with unresolved D. With 3 bases removed from V and 1 base from J, the gap between germline ends came to 15 bases. From germline, CDR1 is LNHDA and CDR2 SQIVND (reference sequence). There are 16 residues in the CDR3. DNA for the CDR3: TGTGCCAGTAGTATTTCCCCTCCCAGGTTCCAAGAGACCCAGTACTTC. Amino acids: CASSISPPRFQETQYF.

The chain combines TRBV19 with TRBJ2-7; TRBD2 matches at 9 bases. V lost 6 bases to trimming and J lost 6 bases; unmatched junction nucleotides: 9. Germline values: CDR1 LNHDA, CDR2 SQIVND (reference sequence). The CDR3 spans 14 residues. The CDR3, as DNA: TGTGCCAGTAGGCTGGCGGGAGGGTCCGGCGAGCAGTACTTC. Translated: CASRLAGGSGEQYF. The complete variable domain, with remaining parts taken from reference TRBV19 and TRBJ2-7, reads DGGITQSPKYLFRKEGQNVTLSCEQNLNHDAMYWYRQDPGQGLRLIYYSQIVNDFQKGDIAEGYSVSREKKESFPLTVTSAQKNPTAFYLCASRLAGGSGEQYFGPGTRLTVT.

V gene TRBV6-5 combines with J gene TRBJ1-2, with D possibly matching TRBD1 (6 bases). Trimming shortened V by 0 bases and J by 4 bases, and 9 bases separated the two germline ends. CDR3 size: 14 residues. The germline gives CDR1 MNHEY, CDR2 SVGAGI. In DNA form, the CDR3 reads TGTGCCAGCAGTTACTCGATGGACAGCTATGGCTACACCTTC. Translating gives CASSYSMDSYGYTF.

This chain uses TRBV28 with TRBJ2-5, with D possibly being TRBD2 (6 bases). Germline V gives CDR1 MDHEN, CDR2 SYDVKM. Trimming cost V 4 bases and J 4 bases, with 22 bases left between them. This CDR3 has 17 residues. CDR3 sequence (DNA): TGTGCCAGCAGTTCCCCAATGAAAGCGGGCCCTAGAGAGACCCAGTACTTC. Residues: CASSSPMKAGPRETQYF.

This clone was observed a few times. V usage is TRBV6-2 or TRBV6-3 and J usage is TRBJ2-7; 9 positions agree with TRBD2. Trimming at V came to 2 bases and at J to 3 bases, leaving 2 bases not matched to a gene. The germline gives CDR1 MNHEY, CDR2 SVGEGT. The CDR3 covers 14 residues. The CDR3 sequence: CASSYGREGYEQYF. The CDR3 nucleotides are TGTGCCAGCAGTTACGGGCGGGAGGGCTACGAGCAGTACTTC.

This rearrangement joins TRBV4-2 to TRBJ2-3, with D maybe TRBD2 (7 bases). Deletions cut 4 bases from V and 6 bases from J, with 20 bases between. CDR1 is LGHNA, CDR2 YNFKEQ, per germline. The CDR3 covers 16 residues. The CDR3 DNA sequence: TGTGCCAGCAGCCCCCGGGGGGCGGTCGCGCCCGATACGCAGTATTTT. Its protein product is CASSPRGAVAPDTQYF.

The chain combines TRBV5-1 with TRBJ2-2, with 8 bases fitting TRBD2. The CDR3 has 14 amino acids. With V trimmed by 5 bases and J by 5 bases, 5 bases remained unmatched. Germline V gives CDR1 SGHRS, CDR2 YFSETQ. CDR3 bases: TGCGCCAGCAGGCTGATAGCGGGGACCGGGGAGCTGTTTTTT. Translation: CASRLIAGTGELFF.

The rearrangement uses TRBV19 and TRBJ2-6; perhaps TRBD1 as D (6 bases). From germline, CDR1 is LNHDA and CDR2 SQIVND (reference sequence). This CDR3 is built from 17 residues. The ends were cut back, 2 bases at V and 0 bases at J, with 11 bases in the middle. This CDR3 is CASSIRQGFSGANVLTF. The CDR3 nucleotides read TGTGCCAGTAGTATACGGCAGGGGTTCTCTGGGGCCAACGTCCTGACTTTC.

This clone has just one count. Written as DNA, the CDR3 is TGCAGCGTTGAAGATGAGGCGGTTTACTCCTACAATGAGCAGTTCTTC. The encoded protein is CSVEDEAVYSYNEQFF. The chain uses TRBV29-1 and TRBJ2-1; D is unresolved. This CDR3 has 16 residues. CDR1 is SQVTM, CDR2 ANQGSEA, per germline. V was shortened by 0 bases and J by 0 bases, with 12 bases between the two germline ends.

The genes are TRBV7-8 and TRBJ2-7; 9 bases match TRBD2. The CDR3 extends over 13 amino acids. CDR1 is SGHVS and CDR2 is FQNEAQ in the germline V gene. Losses at the gene ends were 1 base for V and 11 bases for J; bases not matched to a gene: 6. CDR3 DNA sequence: TGTGCCAGCAGCTTAGAACTAGCGGGTGGCGAGTACTTC. The encoded protein is CASSLELAGGEYF.

In its sample, this clone was seen a few times. The chain employs TRBV5-1 and TRBJ2-7, with 13 bases matching TRBD2. Per the germline V gene, CDR1 is SGHRS and CDR2 is YFSETQ. The CDR3 loop spans 15 amino acids. V shed 5 bases, J shed 7 bases, and the junction held 9 bases outside the gene matches. The chain's CDR3 is CASSHTSGRAREQYF. The CDR3 DNA reads as TGCGCCAGCAGTCACACTAGCGGGAGGGCGCGTGAGCAGTACTTC.

The gene calls are TRBV10-3 and TRBJ2-7; the match to TRBD2 covers 7 bases. Germline V gene sequence: CDR1 ENHRY, CDR2 SYGVKD. The CDR3 is made up of 13 amino acids. J gave up 5 bases and V 4 bases, and 5 bases lay outside the gene matches. In DNA, the CDR3 is TGTGCCATCAGTGGCGGGAGCACCCACGAGCAGTACTTC. Encoded protein: CAISGGSTHEQYF.

The chain recombines TRBV28 with TRBJ1-3; 7 nucleotides match TRBD1. The CDR3 sequence is 14 residues long. Germline V gene lookup returns CDR1 MDHEN and CDR2 SYDVKM. The V segment lost 6 bases and the J segment 2 bases; nucleotides outside the gene matches: 4. CDR3 region: CASRIGQAGNTIYF. For the CDR3, the DNA is TGTGCCAGCAGGATAGGACAGGCTGGAAACACCATATATTTT.